Sequencing of this T cell receptor (beta chain) was carried out in a study of blood T cell repertoires in COVID-19. As for the study in general: COVID-19 samples, acute and convalescent, were from the United States, Italy and Spain. PBMCs, B-cell-depleted T cells, or T cells were the source of the cDNA or gDNA that made up the material.

How the authors handled the data: Nucleated cell number was recorded as an estimate derived from reference gene primer amplification. Sequenced by immunoSEQ multiplex PCR; TCRdb stores in-frame clones only, minus some. V, J and clone size are taken as reported in that table, and D and trimming were inferred from the DNA itself. The repertoire has 200,000 or so clones, roughly 92% of them found once; the top ten carry over 0.75%. CDR1 SGHNT and CDR2 YYREEE come from the germline V gene (reference sequence). This CDR3 is built from 15 residues. V was shortened by 4 bases and J by 4 bases, with 15 bases between the two germline ends.

The receptor was isolated from a man aged 55-75 years with COVID-19, enrolled during active disease. The material sequenced was peripheral blood. V gene TRBV5-4 combines with J gene TRBJ1-3; no clear D gene. This CDR3 reads CASSLETTPGNTIYF. In DNA, the CDR3 is TGTGCCAGCAGCCTCGAGACAACTCCAGGAAACACCATATATTTT.